This section outlines one T cell receptor (beta chain) sequence together with its context. Its antigen remains unidentified. These data belong to a study of T cells in narcolepsy. For the study at large: Enrolled donors included narcolepsy type 1 or type 2 patients and healthy controls. Study-wide points: Blood of same and different patients, but not healthy controls, reportedly held recurring autoreactive clonotypes. Autoreactive clone sequences were missing from some blood memory CD4+ repertoires. HCRT-specific and TRIB2-specific autoreactive clonotypes appeared among same-patient CSF and blood CD4+ clonotypes.

Using immunoSEQ multiplex PCR, the repertoire was profiled, and TCRdb retains in-frame clones only, with some absent. The sample comprises 30,000 to 40,000 clones, over 65% of which are singletons, and about 2.3% rests with the top ten. The CDR3 has 13 residues. Trimming took 8 bases from V and 2 from J; bases not matched to a gene: 2. Per germline, CDR1 SGHNT and CDR2 YENEEA. The sequenced sample was memory (CD45RA-) CD4+ T cells from blood. V and J are TRBV11-3 and TRBJ1-1; 10 nucleotides agree with TRBD1. The clonotype was recovered from a human donor in good health. The CDR3 bases are TGTGCCAGCGACAGGGGGCGAAACACTGAAGCTTTCTTT. Amino acids: CASDRGRNTEAFF.